These 32 T cell receptor beta chains were sequenced from one sample in a study of post-analysis software for immune sequencing data. Study-wide findings and caveats: Controls showed lower frequencies than patients for a few TRBV segments, and TRBV5-6, TRBV5-1 and TRBV20-1 were among these.

Their recognized antigens are unknown. Built from TCR beta cDNA, the libraries had unique molecular identifiers in them. TCRdb fed the PCR reads into MiXCR, producing one record per CDR3 protein. The sample lists around 710,000 distinct CDR3 sequences, more than 45% occurring once. The sample consisted of blood. These receptors originate from a girl under 18 with multiple sclerosis.

The table lists this clonotype with a few counts. The CDR3 DNA follows: TGTGCCAGCAGCCCTACAGGGCTCGAGCAGTACTTC. Translating gives CASSPTGLEQYF. The gene calls are TRBV7-9 and TRBJ2-7; tentative D call: TRBD1 (6 bases). The germline CDR1 and CDR2 sequences are SEHNR and FQNEAQ (reference sequence). The CDR3 has 12 amino acids. V was cut by 5 bases and J by 6 bases, with 11 bases left in between.

The table lists this clonotype with a few counts. The chain links TRBV12-3 or TRBV12-4 to TRBJ1-2; D unresolved. The CDR3 totals 12 residues. The V end was cut by 6 bases, the J end by 8 bases, with 13 bases between. The CDR3, as DNA: TGTGCCAGCAGCCGAGGGAATGGAGGCTACACCTTC. Translated, it gives CASSRGNGGYTF.

This clonotype has a handful of counts. The chain links TRBV11-2 to TRBJ2-5; weak D call: TRBD2 (5 bases). Per the germline V gene, CDR1 is SGHAT and CDR2 is FQNNGV. The CDR3 length is 14 residues. V was pared by 1 base and J by 5 bases, with 11 bases between. As DNA, the CDR3 is TGTGCCAGCAGCTTAGTCGGGGTCGGGGAGACCCAGTACTTC. It is translated as CASSLVGVGETQYF.

This clonotype was seen only a few times. V usage is TRBV29-1 and J usage is TRBJ1-2, with D unclear. CDR1 SQVTM and CDR2 ANQGSEA come from the germline V gene. The CDR3 loop spans 11 amino acids. Trimming pared 3 bases from V and 2 bases from J, leaving 4 bases between. CDR3 sequence (DNA): TGCAGCGTTGATGTGAACTATGGCTACACCTTC. This gives the protein CSVDVNYGYTF.

This clonotype was found once. The chain links TRBV7-2 to TRBJ2-7, with 7 bases aligning to TRBD2. Near its end, the DNA agrees better with TRBJ2-5, so the J call may be wrong. The germline gives CDR1 SGHTA, CDR2 FQGNSA. CDR3 size: 13 residues. CDR3 nucleotide sequence: TGTGCCAGCAGCTGGACTAGGGAAGAGACCCAGTACTTC. Its translation is CASSWTREETQYF.

V and J are TRBV5-1 and TRBJ1-2; D gene unclear. V was shortened by 3 bases and J by 4 bases, with 16 bases between the two germline ends. Germline V gives CDR1 SGHRS, CDR2 YFSETQ. The CDR3 sequence is 15 residues long. The CDR3 here is CASSSGVGGTYGYTF. CDR3 bases: TGCGCCAGCAGCTCCGGGGTGGGAGGAACCTATGGCTACACCTTC.

V and J are TRBV29-1 and TRBJ2-1; D is possibly TRBD2 (5 bases). The V end lost 0 bases, the J end lost 2 bases, and 11 bases lay between the germline ends. Germline-derived CDR1 and CDR2 are SQVTM and ANQGSEA. The CDR3 covers 15 residues. In DNA, the CDR3 is TGCAGCGTTGAAGATCCGGGAAGGGCCTACAATGAGCAGTTCTTC. Translating it yields CSVEDPGRAYNEQFF.

This clonotype was seen repeatedly, ten times or more. V is TRBV10-3 and J is TRBJ2-3; D possibly corresponds to TRBD2 (6 bases). The CDR3 is made up of 16 amino acids. CDR1 is ENHRY and CDR2 is SYGVKD in the germline V gene. Trimming stripped 0 bases from V and 3 bases from J, with 13 bases between. In nucleotides, the CDR3 is TGTGCCATCAGTGAGTCGTGGGACTTGGCGACAGATACGCAGTATTTT. Amino acids: CAISESWDLATDTQYF.

The chain combines TRBV7-9 with TRBJ2-5; TRBD1 aligns across 8 bases. The CDR3 contains 16 residues. The germline V gene has CDR1 SEHNR and CDR2 FQNEAQ (reference sequence). The J segment lost 4 bases and the V segment lost 5 bases, leaving 12 bases of the junction unmatched. The CDR3 region is CASSPFWTGKVETQYF. The CDR3 DNA is TGTGCCAGCAGCCCTTTCTGGACAGGGAAGGTAGAGACCCAGTACTTC. Complete variable domain (other parts from reference TRBV7-9 and TRBJ2-5): DTGVSQNPRHKITKRGQNVTFRCDPISEHNRLYWYRQTLGQGPEFLTYFQNEAQLEKSRLLSDRFSAERPKGSFSTLEIQRTEQGDSAMYLCASSPFWTGKVETQYFGPGTRLLVL.

The table lists this clonotype with a few counts. The chain is built from TRBV29-1 and TRBJ1-2; D not resolved. The germline CDR1 and CDR2 sequences are SQVTM and ANQGSEA. The CDR3 is 12 residues long. V lost 6 bases to trimming and J lost 4 bases, with 12 bases between them. CDR3 nucleotide sequence: TGCAGCGTCTACCACGTTGTCTATGGCTACACCTTC. Amino acid sequence: CSVYHVVYGYTF.

Turning to this clonotype: Germline and junction disagree at one end, which may indicate a read error. The chain couples TRBV30 to TRBJ2-1; D unclear. Germline V gene sequence: CDR1 GTSNPN, CDR2 SVGIG (reference sequence). The CDR3 consists of 16 residues. The CDR3 DNA is TGTGCCCGGAGTGTACGTCTGGCCATCCCATACAATGAGCAGTTCTTC. Residues: CARSVRLAIPYNEQFF.

This clonotype was seen a few times. V is TRBV15 and J is TRBJ2-7, with D possibly being TRBD2 (6 bases). CDR3 length equals 14 residues. Germline CDR1 is LNHNV and CDR2 is YYDKDF (reference sequence). V lost 5 bases and J 1 base, leaving 12 bases between the germline ends. The CDR3 region is CATSVGLRSYEQYF. DNA for the CDR3: TGTGCCACCAGCGTGGGACTTCGGTCCTACGAGCAGTACTTC.

The table lists this clonotype with a few counts. The V call is TRBV7-6, the J call TRBJ2-3, with D possibly called TRBD1 or TRBD2 (5 bases each). The germline V gene encodes CDR1 SGHVS and CDR2 FNYEAQ. The CDR3 is 16 amino acids. The V and J ends lost 2 bases and 3 bases respectively, with 15 bases between them. The CDR3 nucleotides are TGTGCCAGCAGCTTACGGGACCCTTGGGGTACAGATACGCAGTATTTT. Translation: CASSLRDPWGTDTQYF. Complete variable domain (other parts from reference TRBV7-6 and TRBJ2-3): GAGVSQSPRYKVTKRGQDVALRCDPISGHVSLYWYRQALGQGPEFLTYFNYEAQQDKSGLPNDRFSAERPEGSISTLTIQRTEQRDSAMYRCASSLRDPWGTDTQYFGPGTRLTVL.

The chain joins TRBV20-1 to TRBJ2-2; 13 positions agree with TRBD2. Germline trimming cut 3 bases from V and 0 bases from J; bases unmatched to any gene: 4. The V gene's germline CDR1 is DFQATT and CDR2 SNEGSKA (reference sequence). The CDR3 runs to 17 residues. CDR3 amino acids: CSARGTSGKTNTGELFF. CDR3 DNA: TGCAGTGCTAGGGGGACTAGCGGGAAAACGAACACCGGGGAGCTGTTTTTT.

The chain has TRBV7-2 and TRBJ2-3; 8 bases line up with TRBD2. Germline values: CDR1 SGHTA, CDR2 FQGNSA. The junction had 11 bases not matched to a gene; V was cut back by 2 bases and J by 4 bases. The CDR3 runs to 17 residues. CDR3 sequence (DNA): TGTGCCAGCAGCTTATTCCCCCCGGCGGGAGGAGCAGATACGCAGTATTTT. This gives the protein CASSLFPPAGGADTQYF.

The sample holds a few counts of this clonotype. V gene TRBV15 combines with J gene TRBJ2-5, with 9 bases aligning to TRBD1. CDR1 and CDR2 from the germline V gene are LNHNV and YYDKDF (reference sequence). The J segment lost 3 bases and the V segment lost 0 bases, leaving 2 bases of the junction unmatched. This CDR3 has 15 amino acids. The CDR3 DNA reads as TGTGCCACCAGCAGAGATTGGACAGGGGAAGAGACCCAGTACTTC. Protein: CATSRDWTGEETQYF.

V is TRBV10-3 and J is TRBJ2-5; D possibly corresponds to TRBD1 (6 bases). Germline V CDR1 and CDR2: ENHRY, SYGVKD. V was pared by 10 bases and J by 2 bases, with 14 bases between. CDR3 length: 13 amino acids. CDR3 sequence (DNA): TGTGCCAGTACCCGGGACATACAAGAGACCCAGTACTTC. Amino acids: CASTRDIQETQYF.

This clonotype has a handful of counts. V gene TRBV7-2 combines with J gene TRBJ2-3; D is undetermined. The CDR3 is 15 residues long. Trimming pared 1 base from V and 6 bases from J, leaving 14 bases between. Germline CDR1 SGHTA, CDR2 FQGNSA. The CDR3, as DNA: TGTGCCAGCAGCTTAGGACCAGGTCCACAGGATACGCAGTATTTT. This translates into CASSLGPGPQDTQYF.

A single count supports this clonotype. The V gene is TRBV4-3, the J gene TRBJ2-7, with 9 positions matching TRBD1. Germline CDR1 reads LGHNA; CDR2 reads YSLEER. V trimming: 0 bases; J trimming: 3 bases; junction bases outside the gene matches: 3. This CDR3 has 15 residues. The CDR3 DNA follows: TGCGCCAGCAGCCAAGATGGGACAGGGCTCTACGAGCAGTACTTC. It yields the protein CASSQDGTGLYEQYF.

Points on this clonotype: This may stem from a read error, because a much larger clone lies one nucleotide away. This chain uses TRBV10-1 with TRBJ2-5, with unresolved D. V was clipped by 3 bases and J by 11 bases, with 13 bases between them. The CDR3 runs 12 residues. CDR1 and CDR2 from the germline V gene are WNHNN and SYGVQD (reference sequence). This CDR3 is CASSDGRNEQYF. CDR3 nucleotide sequence: TGCGCCAGCAGTGATGGGCGCAATGAGCAGTACTTC.

The rearrangement uses TRBV27 and TRBJ2-3, with TRBD2 matching 7 bases. Germline CDR1 and CDR2: MNHEY and SMNVEV (reference sequence). This CDR3 comprises 15 residues. V lost 4 bases to trimming and J lost 4 bases; unmatched junction nucleotides: 8. This chain's CDR3 is CASSSSSGAPDTQYF. In DNA, the CDR3 is TGTGCCAGCAGTTCATCCAGCGGGGCACCAGATACGCAGTATTTT.

The chain is built from TRBV12-5 and TRBJ1-4; D call uncertain. V was pared by 1 base and J by 7 bases, with 7 bases between. CDR3 length: 13 residues. CDR1 and CDR2 from the germline V gene are LGHNT and FRNRAP. CDR3: CASGLGHTEKLFF. DNA of the CDR3: TGTGCTAGTGGTTTGGGACATACTGAAAAACTGTTTTTT.

V gene TRBV28 combines with J gene TRBJ2-1; D is uncertain. The CDR3 loop spans 11 amino acids. Germline lookup yields CDR1 MDHEN and CDR2 SYDVKM. Trimming removed 8 bases at V and 6 bases at J, with 8 bases between. The CDR3 region has the DNA TGTGCCAGCCGGGCAGGCAATGAGCAGTTCTTC. It yields the protein CASRAGNEQFF.

This rearrangement joins TRBV25-1 to TRBJ2-5; weak D call: TRBD1 (6 bases). Germline CDR1 and CDR2: MGHDK and SYGVNS. The V gene lost 4 bases and the J gene lost 3 bases, with 15 bases spanning the gap. CDR3 length: 15 residues. The CDR3 DNA follows: TGTGCCAGCAGTGCACAGGGATCTAACGAAGAGACCCAGTACTTC. Translating it yields CASSAQGSNEETQYF. The variable domain in full, completed from reference TRBV25-1 and TRBJ2-5, reads EADIYQTPRYLVIGTGKKITLECSQTMGHDKMYWYQQDPGMELHLIHYSYGVNSTEKGDLSSESTVSRIRTEHFPLTLESARPSHTSQYLCASSAQGSNEETQYFGPGTRLLVL.

The chain carries TRBV9 and TRBJ2-7; 7 bases are a match to TRBD1. The CDR3 totals 14 residues. Germline loops: CDR1 SGDLS, CDR2 YYNGEE. V trimming: 4 bases; J trimming: 2 bases; junction bases outside the gene matches: 6. The CDR3 reads CASSIGTEPYEQYF. For the CDR3, the DNA is TGTGCCAGCAGCATTGGGACAGAGCCCTACGAGCAGTACTTC.

The V call is TRBV9, the J call TRBJ1-1, with 7 bases fitting TRBD1. This CDR3 contains 12 residues. Unmatched junction bases numbered 3, after V lost 0 bases and J lost 10 bases. Germline loops: CDR1 SGDLS, CDR2 YYNGEE. The DNA of the CDR3 is TGTGCCAGCAGCGTAGAGGGACAGAGAGCTTTCTTT. Translated: CASSVEGQRAFF.

V usage is TRBV5-1 and J usage is TRBJ2-1; the match to TRBD2 covers 9 bases. Germline CDR1 SGHRS, CDR2 YFSETQ. The CDR3 runs to 17 residues. The V gene end was trimmed by 3 bases and the J gene end by 8 bases; junction bases not matched to a gene: 15. The CDR3 bases are TGCGCCAGCAGCTGGCTTCCGGGACTAGCCCCAGGGGATGAGCAGTTCTTC. Translation: CASSWLPGLAPGDEQFF.

V is TRBV24-1 and J is TRBJ2-1; a weak D match, TRBD1 (6 bases). The length of the CDR3 is 16 residues. Germline CDR1 is KGHDR and CDR2 is SFDVKD. With 6 bases removed from V and 5 bases from J, the gap between germline ends came to 19 bases. The DNA of the CDR3 is TGTGCCACCAGTCAAGCCCAGGGGTCAATTAACAATGAGCAGTTCTTC. Translation gives CATSQAQGSINNEQFF.

This clonotype was picked up a small number of times. This chain joins TRBV7-9 and TRBJ1-2, with D possibly TRBD1 on 6 matching bases. The CDR3 runs to 13 residues. The germline CDR1 and CDR2 sequences are SEHNR and FQNEAQ (reference sequence). Trimming removed 2 bases at V and 3 bases at J, with 7 bases between. Here the CDR3 reads CASSLRQDYGYTF. Here the CDR3 DNA reads TGTGCCAGCAGCTTAAGACAGGACTATGGCTACACCTTC.

The CDR3 reads CSVGTPLAGQYNEQFF. CDR3 DNA sequence: TGCAGCGTTGGGACCCCCCTAGCGGGACAGTACAATGAGCAGTTCTTC. The chain employs TRBV29-1 and TRBJ2-1, with 9 bases that match TRBD2. This CDR3 region has 16 residues. The V segment lost 4 bases and the J segment 4 bases; nucleotides outside the gene matches: 11. Germline CDR1 SQVTM, CDR2 ANQGSEA.

The chain recombines TRBV7-9 with TRBJ2-1; 7 nucleotides agree with TRBD2. Germline CDR1 SEHNR, CDR2 FQNEAQ (reference sequence). J was trimmed by 12 bases and V by 1 base; bases with no gene match: 9. The CDR3 has 14 residues. The CDR3 region has the DNA TGTGCCAGCAGCTTAGATGGCGGGAGCGATGGGCAGTTCTTC. Protein sequence: CASSLDGGSDGQFF.

This clonotype occurred a few times. The chain combines TRBV7-9 with TRBJ1-2, with D possibly TRBD1 on 5 matching bases. The CDR3 runs 16 residues. V lost 2 bases, J lost 1 base, and 14 bases lay in between. CDR1 and CDR2 from the germline V gene are SEHNR and FQNEAQ (reference sequence). The CDR3 nucleotides are TGTGCCAGCAGCTTATGGAAGGTCAGGGATAACTATGGCTACACCTTC. It is translated as CASSLWKVRDNYGYTF.